This T cell receptor beta chain appears in the sequencing data of a study of blood T cells in healthy people across ages. Study-level findings and limits: Estimates drawn from one million T cells were deemed to understate diversity.

A second PCR of roughly 7 to 11 cycles used a sample-barcoded 5' primer and a J-beta primer mix. MiXCR was run by TCRdb on the 5' RACE reads, yielding one entry per CDR3 protein. This table holds approximately 690,000 distinct CDR3 sequences, around 41% found once. Points on this clonotype: What it binds is unknown.

Germline-derived CDR1 and CDR2 are MNHEY and SVGAGI. The CDR3 is 19 residues long. The V and J ends lost 2 bases and 0 bases, in that order; junction bases with no gene match: 10. Material for sequencing was blood. The source is a man aged 80 or over in good health. The chain uses TRBV6-5 and TRBJ2-6; 7 bases line up with TRBD2. The CDR3 here is CASSYSMISGASGANVLTF. The CDR3 coding sequence is TGTGCCAGCAGTTACAGCATGATCAGCGGGGCCTCTGGGGCCAACGTCCTGACTTTC.